The 21 T cell receptor beta chains below all came from one sample that was sequenced in a study of blood T cell repertoires in COVID-19. Assay used: immunoSEQ multiplex PCR; TCRdb lists only in-frame clones, some missing. Of roughly 150,000 clones detected, around 84% appear once; the ten largest clones hold more than 5.5%. The sequencing input was PBMCs or T cells enriched from blood (not recorded which). All receptors derive from a middle-aged man who had recovered from COVID-19.

The V call is TRBV11-2, the J call TRBJ2-7; 7 nucleotides align to TRBD1. V lost 3 bases to trimming and J lost 4 bases; unmatched junction nucleotides: 12. The CDR3 sequence is 16 residues long. From germline, CDR1 is SGHAT and CDR2 FQNNGV. The CDR3 sequence is CASSLGAPDRIYEQYF. Here the CDR3 DNA reads TGTGCCAGCAGCTTGGGCGCTCCGGACAGGATTTACGAGCAGTACTTC.

This chain joins TRBV3-1 (or the pseudogene TRBV3-2) and TRBJ1-2, with 7 bases identical to TRBD1. There are 12 residues in the CDR3. Trimming removed 4 bases from V and 7 bases from J; junction bases left unmatched: 3. Germline V gives CDR1 LGHDT, CDR2 YNNKEL (reference sequence). CDR3 sequence: CASSPQGSGYTF. CDR3 coding DNA: TGTGCCAGCAGCCCACAGGGGTCTGGCTACACCTTC.

The chain is built from TRBV11-2 and TRBJ1-1; no firm D call. V was trimmed by 5 bases and J by 0 bases, leaving 13 bases between them. The CDR3 is made up of 15 amino acids. The germline V gene has CDR1 SGHAT and CDR2 FQNNGV. Here the CDR3 DNA reads TGTGCCAGCAGCCCAGAAGGAGCGCTGAACACTGAAGCTTTCTTT. Protein product: CASSPEGALNTEAFF.

This chain uses TRBV6-2 or TRBV6-3 with TRBJ1-6, with a weak D call TRBD1 (6 bases). In germline, CDR1 is MNHEY, CDR2 SVGEGT. The germline V and J ends were trimmed by 3 bases and 2 bases, with 8 bases remaining between them. There are 15 residues in the CDR3. This chain's CDR3 is CASSYGGTYNSPLHF. CDR3 in DNA: TGTGCCAGCAGTTATGGGGGCACCTATAATTCACCCCTCCACTTT.

The V and J genes are TRBV7-8 and TRBJ2-5, with TRBD1 matching over 10 bases. The ends lost 2 bases at V and 5 bases at J; junction bases unmatched: 8. The CDR3 extends over 16 amino acids. The germline V gene encodes CDR1 SGHVS and CDR2 FQNEAQ. Here the CDR3 DNA reads TGTGCCAGCAGCTTACCCGACAGGGGGCGCAGGGAGACCCAGTACTTC. This encodes CASSLPDRGRRETQYF.

V gene TRBV29-1 combines with J gene TRBJ1-1, with TRBD1 identical over 7 bases. The trim removed 4 bases at V and 8 bases at J, leaving 4 bases unmatched. CDR1 is SQVTM and CDR2 is ANQGSEA in the germline V gene. The CDR3 covers 11 residues. CDR3 sequence reads: CSVGRGQEAFF. The CDR3 coding sequence is TGCAGCGTTGGGAGGGGGCAGGAAGCTTTCTTT.

V usage is TRBV4-3 and J usage is TRBJ2-2; D is perhaps TRBD1 (5 bases). The V and J ends lost 1 base and 5 bases respectively, with 11 bases between them. This CDR3 has 15 amino acids. Germline CDR1 and CDR2: LGHNA and YSLEER. Here the CDR3 DNA reads TGCGCCAGCAGCCAAGGGTCCAGGGTGACCGGGGAGCTGTTTTTT. This codes for CASSQGSRVTGELFF.

This rearrangement joins TRBV11-2 to TRBJ1-6, with TRBD1 as a possible D gene (5 bases). The CDR3 totals 15 residues. V lost 1 base to trimming and J lost 9 bases, with 13 bases between them. Germline lookup yields CDR1 SGHAT and CDR2 FQNNGV. DNA of the CDR3: TGTGCCAGCAGCTTAGTCCAGGGAAGTTCTTCACCCCTCCACTTT. Translated, it gives CASSLVQGSSSPLHF.

This clone was seen only a few times. The V gene is TRBV9, the J gene TRBJ2-1, with 10 bases aligning to TRBD2. CDR1 and CDR2 from the germline V gene are SGDLS and YYNGEE. V lost 0 bases to trimming and J lost 7 bases; unmatched junction nucleotides: 1. The CDR3 runs 14 residues. The CDR3 sequence: CASSVETSGNEQFF. The CDR3, as DNA: TGTGCCAGCAGCGTAGAGACTAGCGGGAATGAGCAGTTCTTC.

This clone occurred many times. V is TRBV7-9 and J is TRBJ1-6, with 7 nucleotides matching TRBD1. The CDR3 contains 15 residues. Germline V gene sequence: CDR1 SEHNR, CDR2 FQNEAQ (reference sequence). V dropped 5 bases and J dropped 4; count of bases not matched to a gene: 5. The CDR3 loop is CASSARDSYNSPLHF. CDR3 coding DNA: TGTGCCAGCAGCGCCCGGGACAGTTATAATTCACCCCTCCACTTT. Using reference TRBV7-9 and TRBJ1-6 for the parts outside the CDR3, the full variable domain is DTGVSQNPRHKITKRGQNVTFRCDPISEHNRLYWYRQTLGQGPEFLTYFQNEAQLEKSRLLSDRFSAERPKGSFSTLEIQRTEQGDSAMYLCASSARDSYNSPLHFGNGTRLTVT.

The chain uses TRBV9 and TRBJ1-2; 8 nucleotides agree with TRBD1. There are 15 residues in the CDR3. With V trimmed by 6 bases and J by 7 bases, 14 bases remained unmatched. The germline CDR1 and CDR2 sequences are SGDLS and YYNGEE. The CDR3: CASTPDRALLGGYTF. The CDR3 nucleotides read TGTGCCAGCACCCCGGACAGGGCTCTCTTGGGTGGCTACACCTTC.

This clone was seen a handful of times. The gene calls are TRBV27 and TRBJ2-7, with D perhaps matching TRBD2 (6 bases). Germline CDR1 reads MNHEY; CDR2 reads SMNVEV (reference sequence). V was pared by 6 bases and J by 2 bases, with 17 bases between. CDR3 length equals 15 residues. The CDR3 sequence: CASSIGTPGPYEQYF. CDR3 bases: TGTGCCAGCAGCATCGGGACTCCCGGCCCCTACGAGCAGTACTTC.

This clone has just a few counts. The chain carries TRBV4-1 and TRBJ1-2, with D hard to call. V dropped 8 bases and J dropped 4 bases, with 14 bases sitting between them. This CDR3 is 13 amino acids long. CDR1 is MGHRA and CDR2 is YSYEKL in the germline V gene. CDR3 bases: TGCGCCAGCGCGTTCGGGGTGGGCTATGGCTACACCTTC. It specifies CASAFGVGYGYTF.

V is TRBV18 and J is TRBJ1-5; 8 nucleotides line up with TRBD1. This CDR3 is 15 amino acids long. Trimming removed 2 bases from V and 5 bases from J; junction bases left unmatched: 5. In germline, CDR1 is KGHSH, CDR2 LQKENI. CDR3: CASSPGTGFYQPQHF. DNA of the CDR3: TGTGCCAGCTCACCAGGGACAGGTTTTTATCAGCCCCAGCATTTT.

This clone has a single count. J is TRBJ2-1 and V is TRBV7-6, with 8 bases identical to TRBD2. V shed 1 base and J 3 bases; nucleotides not matched to a gene: 2. CDR3 length: 15 residues. Looked up from germline, CDR1 is SGHVS and CDR2 is FNYEAQ. The CDR3 DNA sequence: TGTGCCAGCAGCTTAGGAAGCGGGGGCTACAATGAGCAGTTCTTC. Amino acid sequence: CASSLGSGGYNEQFF.

The CDR3 sequence: CASSPGGGTLYEQYF. The CDR3 nucleotides are TGTGCCAGCAGCCCGGGGGGGGGAACTCTCTACGAGCAGTACTTC. The J gene is TRBJ2-7, the V gene TRBV27; 8 nucleotides align to TRBD2. Germline V CDR1 and CDR2: MNHEY, SMNVEV (reference sequence). V dropped 6 bases and J dropped 3; count of bases not matched to a gene: 10. This CDR3 spans 15 amino acids.

The J gene is TRBJ1-5, the V gene TRBV4-2, with a possible D match to TRBD1 (5 bases). The CDR3 spans 15 residues. The V end was cut by 1 base, the J end by 2 bases, with 9 bases between. Germline V CDR1 and CDR2: LGHNA, YNFKEQ. The CDR3 region is CASSQVSGGNQPQHF. CDR3 sequence (DNA): TGTGCCAGCAGCCAAGTCTCGGGGGGCAATCAGCCCCAGCATTTT.

The chain is built from TRBV27 and TRBJ1-2, with a tentative D call TRBD1 (6 bases). The V gene's germline CDR1 is MNHEY and CDR2 SMNVEV (reference sequence). The V gene lost 9 bases and the J gene lost 7 bases, with 18 bases spanning the gap. This CDR3 is 13 amino acids long. In DNA form, the CDR3 reads TGTGCCAGTCAGAAGGGCAGGGGTTTTGGCTACACCTTC. Its translation: CASQKGRGFGYTF.

The chain employs TRBV18 and TRBJ1-2; possibly TRBD1 for D (5 bases). The CDR3 spans 15 residues. Germline values: CDR1 KGHSH, CDR2 LQKENI. V was clipped by 6 bases and J by 1 base, with 15 bases between them. CDR3 nucleotides: TGTGCCAGCTCCCTCGGAAGACAGAATAACTATGGCTACACCTTC. Residues: CASSLGRQNNYGYTF.

The rearrangement joins TRBV19 to TRBJ1-1; D uncertain. This CDR3 spans 14 amino acids. Germline lookup yields CDR1 LNHDA and CDR2 SQIVND (reference sequence). V was cut by 10 bases and J by 4 bases, with 19 bases left in between. CDR3 in amino acids: CATKEASRGTEAFF. CDR3 sequence (DNA): TGTGCCACCAAGGAGGCAAGTCGCGGCACTGAAGCTTTCTTT. Drawing the rest from reference TRBV19 and TRBJ1-1, the complete variable domain is DGGITQSPKYLFRKEGQNVTLSCEQNLNHDAMYWYRQDPGQGLRLIYYSQIVNDFQKGDIAEGYSVSREKKESFPLTVTSAQKNPTAFYLCATKEASRGTEAFFGQGTRLTVV.

The CDR3 bases are TGCGCCAGCAGCACAGGGGTTGATACGCAGTATTTT. Protein: CASSTGVDTQYF. This rearrangement joins TRBV5-1 to TRBJ2-3; 7 nucleotides align to TRBD1. The CDR3 is made up of 12 amino acids. Trimming cost V 4 bases and J 6 bases; bases outside gene matches: 2. The germline gives CDR1 SGHRS, CDR2 YFSETQ.